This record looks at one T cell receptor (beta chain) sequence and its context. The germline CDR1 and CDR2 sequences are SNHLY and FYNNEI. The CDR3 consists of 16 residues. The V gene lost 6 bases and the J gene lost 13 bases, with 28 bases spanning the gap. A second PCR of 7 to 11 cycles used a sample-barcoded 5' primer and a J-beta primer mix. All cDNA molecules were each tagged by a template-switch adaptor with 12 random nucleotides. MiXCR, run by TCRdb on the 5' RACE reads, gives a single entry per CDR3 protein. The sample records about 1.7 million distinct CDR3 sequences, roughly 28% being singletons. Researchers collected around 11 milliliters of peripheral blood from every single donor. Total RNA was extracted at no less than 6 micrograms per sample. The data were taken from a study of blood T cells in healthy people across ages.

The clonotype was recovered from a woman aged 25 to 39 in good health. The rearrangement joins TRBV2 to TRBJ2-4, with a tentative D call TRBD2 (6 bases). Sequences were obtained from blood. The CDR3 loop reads CASSATGTPRTNEQYF. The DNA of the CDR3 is TGTGCCAGCAGCGCCACCGGGACCCCTCGGACTAATGAGCAGTACTTC.